This T cell receptor beta chain was retrieved from a study of T cell repertoires in cytomegalovirus infection. Turning to the study itself: Both recently identified HLA-C-restricted and well-studied HLA-B-restricted CMV epitopes were used in the study. Both a matching HLA type and CMV infection were indicated by public TCR beta signatures. The study, taken as a whole, reports: Ex vivo responses were dominated by HLA-C-restricted CMV-specific TCR beta clonotypes. Pooled public TCR beta family frequency picked out CMV carriers with the relevant HLA.

Remarks on this clonotype: Its antigen remains unidentified.

TCRdb analysed the reads with MiXCR anew, one entry per CDR3 protein. The sample gives about 920,000 distinct CDR3 sequences, roughly a third of which show up once; about an eighth is in the top ten. Germline CDR1 reads LGHNA; CDR2 reads YSLEER. The CDR3 spans 15 residues. Trimming shortened V by 4 bases and J by 0 bases, and 12 bases separated the two germline ends. The clonotype originates from a human donor in good health (CMV status not recorded). Some clones in this sample may be carry-over from other donors' samples. The sequencing used cultured CD8+ T cells from PBMCs, collected from culture after CMV antigen stimulation. The chain recombines TRBV4-3 with TRBJ1-2; D gene ambiguous. CDR3 loop: CASSPGRSANYGYTF. In DNA form, the CDR3 reads TGCGCCAGCAGCCCTGGCAGGTCCGCTAACTATGGCTACACCTTC.